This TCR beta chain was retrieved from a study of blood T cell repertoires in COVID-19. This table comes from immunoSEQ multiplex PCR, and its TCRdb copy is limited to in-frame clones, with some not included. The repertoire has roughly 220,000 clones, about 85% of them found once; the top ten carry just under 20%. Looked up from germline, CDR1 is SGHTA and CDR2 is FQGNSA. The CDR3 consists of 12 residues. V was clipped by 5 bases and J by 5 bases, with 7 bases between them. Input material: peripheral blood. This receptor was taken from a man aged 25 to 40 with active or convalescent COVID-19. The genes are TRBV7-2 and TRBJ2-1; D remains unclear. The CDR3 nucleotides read TGTGCCAGCAGCCATCAGGACAATGAGCAGTTCTTC. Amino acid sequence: CASSHQDNEQFF.